The rows below give T cell receptor beta chains drawn from one sample of a study of cytomegalovirus exposure and HLA in healthy donors. Profiling relied on immunoSEQ multiplex PCR, and the TCRdb table lists in-frame clones only, not all of them. The sample has 65,000 to 80,000 clones; around 77% are singletons. The source material was PBMCs. The receptors were sampled from a woman aged 40 to 50 in good health and CMV-seropositive. CDR3s include the opening cysteine and the closing phenylalanine or tryptophan. The order of the fields is clone size, D gene, V gene, J gene, CDR3 protein, CDR3 DNA. A D gene is named only where the DNA matches it firmly. Size values are once, few and many counts, or a class for expanded clones, and some rows have none.

few	.	TRBV18	TRBJ1-4	CASSPVQGGNEKLFF	TGTGCCAGCTCACCCGTACAAGGGGGTAATGAAAAACTGTTTTTT
.	TRBD1	TRBV2	TRBJ2-5	CASSEASRQGARETQYF	TGTGCCAGCAGTGAAGCGAGTCGGCAGGGGGCGCGGGAGACCCAGTACTTC
.	.	TRBV5-1	TRBJ1-1	CASSLGESGTEAFF	TGCGCCAGCAGCTTGGGGGAGTCTGGGACTGAAGCTTTCTTT
once	TRBD2	TRBV13	TRBJ2-5	CASSTRWSGGAGTQYF	TGTGCCAGCAGCACCCGTTGGAGCGGGGGGGCTGGGACCCAGTACTTC
.	.	TRBV6-6	TRBJ1-6	CAHAGPDYNSPLHF	TGTGCCCACGCGGGGCCCGACTATAATTCACCCCTCCACTTT
once	TRBD2	TRBV7-9	TRBJ2-7	CALGESSGTYEQYF	TGTGCCCTAGGCGAGTCTAGCGGGACCTACGAGCAGTACTTC
few	TRBD2	TRBV2	TRBJ2-2	CASSEVGLAGGPDGELFF	TGTGCCAGCAGTGAAGTAGGACTAGCGGGAGGGCCGGACGGGGAGCTGTTTTTT
.	TRBD1	TRBV5-1	TRBJ2-7	CASSGQGSEQYF	TGCGCCAGCAGTGGACAGGGGTCCGAGCAGTACTTC
.	TRBD1	TRBV7-6	TRBJ2-7	CASSPWTGGSYEQYF	TGTGCCAGCAGCCCCTGGACAGGGGGATCCTACGAGCAGTACTTC
.	TRBD1	TRBV7-3	TRBJ1-1	CASSLGDRGRAFF	TGTGCCAGCAGCTTAGGGGACAGGGGACGAGCTTTCTTT
.	.	TRBV6-1	TRBJ1-5	CASSETASNQPQHF	TGTGCCAGCAGTGAAACAGCTAGCAATCAGCCCCAGCATTTT